The 11 T cell receptor beta chains presented below share a single source sample, sequenced in a study of blood T cells in healthy people across ages. PCR was performed a second time for 7 to 11 cycles using a sample-barcoded 5' primer and a J-beta primer mix. TCRdb called the 5' RACE reads again in MiXCR, with one record for every CDR3 protein. The table lists roughly 800,000 distinct CDR3 sequences, roughly 50% of them singletons. The sample taken for sequencing was blood. The receptors shown here come from a man older than 75 in good health.

The V call is TRBV6-1, the J call TRBJ1-2; D is perhaps TRBD1 (6 bases). Per the germline V gene, CDR1 is MNHNS and CDR2 is SASEGT. The CDR3 is 9 residues long. Trimming removed 8 bases from V and 8 bases from J, with 6 bases in between. As DNA, the CDR3 is TGTGCCAGCCAGGGGGGCTACACCTTC. It translates to CASQGGYTF.

The chain links TRBV7-8 to TRBJ2-3; D not resolved. Trimming removed 1 base from V and 1 base from J, with 15 bases in between. Germline V CDR1 and CDR2: SGHVS, FQNEAQ. This CDR3 has 17 amino acids. CDR3 sequence reads: CASSLGAVPQGTDTQYF. In nucleotides, the CDR3 is TGTGCCAGCAGCTTAGGGGCCGTACCCCAGGGCACAGATACGCAGTATTTT. The full variable domain, its missing parts supplied by reference TRBV7-8 and TRBJ2-3, is GAGVSQSPRYKVAKRGQDVALRCDPISGHVSLFWYQQALGQGPEFLTYFQNEAQLDKSGLPSDRFFAERPEGSVSTLKIQRTQQEDSAVYLCASSLGAVPQGTDTQYFGPGTRLTVL.

This chain joins TRBV2 and TRBJ2-3; D possibly corresponds to TRBD1 (6 bases). V was cut by 7 bases and J by 0 bases, with 11 bases left in between. Germline lookup yields CDR1 SNHLY and CDR2 FYNNEI. This CDR3 comprises 14 residues. CDR3 in amino acids: CASKGTISTDTQYF. In DNA form, the CDR3 reads TGTGCCAGCAAGGGGACAATTAGCACAGATACGCAGTATTTT.

This clonotype was recorded a few times. The chain uses TRBV6-2 or TRBV6-3 and TRBJ1-6, with D perhaps TRBD1 (5 bases). The CDR3 loop spans 14 amino acids. Germline assignment: CDR1 MNHEY and CDR2 SVGEGT. The germline V and J ends were trimmed by 6 bases and 10 bases, with 16 bases remaining between them. CDR3 region: CASRPAGRSSPLHF. DNA for the CDR3: TGTGCCAGCAGGCCGGCAGGGAGATCCTCACCCCTCCACTTT.

This clonotype was found many times. The chain uses TRBV7-2 and TRBJ2-3; D uncertain. The germline CDR1 and CDR2 sequences are SGHTA and FQGNSA. V lost 2 bases, J lost 4 bases, and 4 bases lay in between. The CDR3 is 12 residues long. CDR3 protein: CASSLFPDTQYF. In nucleotides, the CDR3 is TGTGCCAGCAGCTTATTCCCAGATACGCAGTATTTT.

The gene calls are TRBV25-1 and TRBJ2-1; TRBD2 aligns across 9 bases. The germline gives CDR1 MGHDK, CDR2 SYGVNS. V shed 1 base, J shed 7 bases, and the junction held 5 bases outside the gene matches. The CDR3 covers 15 residues. In nucleotides, the CDR3 is TGTGCCAGCAGTGAATCAGGACTAGCGTTGAATGAGCAGTTCTTC. The encoded protein is CASSESGLALNEQFF.

CDR3 residues: CASSFRERDTGEKLFF. CDR3 bases: TGTGCCAGCAGCTTCAGGGAGAGGGACACAGGGGAAAAACTGTTTTTT. V and J are TRBV7-2 and TRBJ1-4; TRBD1 might be the D (6 bases). The CDR3 loop spans 16 amino acids. V shed 3 bases and J shed 8 bases, with 19 bases lying between them. Germline V CDR1 and CDR2: SGHTA, FQGNSA.

V usage is TRBV29-1 and J usage is TRBJ2-7; tentatively, D is TRBD1 or TRBD2 (5 bases each). The J call is uncertain, as TRBJ2-5 better fits the DNA end. This CDR3 spans 15 amino acids. CDR1 SQVTM and CDR2 ANQGSEA come from the germline V gene. The CDR3 here is CSVGESRPPGETQYF. DNA for the CDR3: TGCAGCGTTGGGGAGAGCAGGCCGCCAGGGGAGACCCAGTACTTC.

The chain has TRBV9 and TRBJ2-3; 11 bases align to TRBD2. Germline values: CDR1 SGDLS, CDR2 YYNGEE. V dropped 4 bases and J dropped 14; count of bases not matched to a gene: 21. The CDR3 loop spans 17 amino acids. Here the CDR3 reads CASSLTGLADSHRYAYF. The CDR3 DNA reads as TGTGCCAGCAGCCTGACGGGACTAGCGGACTCACACAGATACGCGTATTTT.

This clonotype appeared a single time. The chain has TRBV12-3 or TRBV12-4 and TRBJ2-1, with no clear D. V was shortened by 5 bases and J by 3 bases, with 11 bases between the two germline ends. The CDR3 has 14 residues. The CDR3 here is CASSPAQIYNEQFF. In DNA form, the CDR3 reads TGTGCCAGCAGTCCCGCCCAGATCTACAATGAGCAGTTCTTC.

The chain employs TRBV7-3 and TRBJ1-4, with unresolved D. V lost 2 bases and J lost 2, with 21 bases in between. The CDR3 consists of 19 residues. The germline CDR1 and CDR2 sequences are SGHTA and FQGTGA. The CDR3 reads CASSLAPPGQSGTNEKLFF. The CDR3 nucleotides are TGTGCCAGCAGCTTAGCTCCCCCCGGGCAGTCTGGCACTAATGAAAAACTGTTTTTT.